The 13 T cell receptor beta chains below were found in one sample sequenced in a study of blood T cell repertoires in COVID-19. Clones were read by immunoSEQ multiplex PCR, and TCRdb kept only the in-frame ones, dropping some. The sample has tens of thousands of clones, over 75% seen once. The sequencing sample was made of peripheral blood. The receptors come from a man older than 75 with acute or convalescent COVID-19.

V is TRBV12-5 and J is TRBJ1-1; TRBD1 matches 12 bases. The CDR3 is 17 amino acids. Germline values: CDR1 LGHNT, CDR2 FRNRAP. With 7 bases clipped from V and 1 base from J, the junction kept 10 bases outside the gene matches. Here the CDR3 reads CASAYPRDRGQNTEAFF. For the CDR3, the DNA is TGTGCTAGTGCCTACCCCCGGGACAGGGGGCAGAACACTGAAGCTTTCTTT.

The rearrangement joins TRBV24-1 to TRBJ2-2; 7 bases line up with TRBD1. Germline trimming cut 4 bases from V and 6 bases from J; bases unmatched to any gene: 4. Per germline, CDR1 KGHDR and CDR2 SFDVKD. This CDR3 has 14 residues. The CDR3 is CATSERTGAGELFF. CDR3 DNA: TGTGCCACCAGTGAAAGGACAGGCGCCGGGGAGCTGTTTTTT.

V and J are TRBV2 and TRBJ1-5; D uncertain. Germline V gene lookup returns CDR1 SNHLY and CDR2 FYNNEI. There are 12 residues in the CDR3. The ends were cut back, 5 bases at V and 5 bases at J, with 7 bases in the middle. The DNA for the CDR3 is TGTGCCAGCAGTCTTCGGGATCAGCCCCAGCATTTT. Translated: CASSLRDQPQHF.

This chain joins TRBV5-8 and TRBJ1-1, with TRBD1 identical over 7 bases. This CDR3 has 16 amino acids. With V trimmed by 3 bases and J by 6 bases, 14 bases remained unmatched. The germline V gene encodes CDR1 SGHTS and CDR2 YDEGEE. Here the CDR3 reads CASSSVTGTPAAEAFF. The CDR3 coding sequence is TGTGCCAGCAGCTCGGTGACAGGGACTCCAGCGGCTGAAGCTTTCTTT. The variable domain in full, completed from reference TRBV5-8 and TRBJ1-1, reads EAGVTQSPTHLIKTRGQQATLRCSPISGHTSVYWYQQALGLGLQFLLWYDEGEERNRGNFPPRFSGRQFPNYSSELNVNALELEDSALYLCASSSVTGTPAAEAFFGQGTRLTVV.

V gene TRBV6-1 combines with J gene TRBJ1-5, with D unresolved. V was trimmed by 0 bases and J by 6 bases, leaving 6 bases between them. The CDR3 runs 13 residues. Germline CDR1 and CDR2: MNHNS and SASEGT. In DNA, the CDR3 is TGTGCCAGCAGTGAAGCCGGAGTTCAGCCCCAGCATTTT. This codes for CASSEAGVQPQHF.

The rearrangement uses TRBV4-1 and TRBJ1-1; D unclear. The CDR3 is 13 residues long. Trimming left V 0 bases short and J 5 bases short, with 7 bases between. The V gene's germline CDR1 is MGHRA and CDR2 YSYEKL. The CDR3 DNA follows: TGCGCCAGCAGCCAAGATTTGCAGACTGAAGCTTTCTTT. As protein: CASSQDLQTEAFF.

This clone was recorded once. The chain recombines TRBV2 with TRBJ1-2, with 7 nucleotides matching TRBD1. Germline CDR1 reads SNHLY; CDR2 reads FYNNEI. The CDR3 is 15 residues long. V shed 4 bases and J 1 base; nucleotides not matched to a gene: 6. CDR3 loop: CASSGAGTVNYGYTF. CDR3 nucleotide sequence: TGTGCCAGCAGTGGTGCCGGGACAGTTAACTATGGCTACACCTTC.

The V call is TRBV5-1, the J call TRBJ2-3, with TRBD1 matching over 7 bases. The germline V gene has CDR1 SGHRS and CDR2 YFSETQ. The CDR3 is 14 residues long. Trimming took 4 bases from V and 1 from J; bases not matched to a gene: 3. The CDR3 DNA reads as TGCGCCAGCAGCGCCGACAGGGGCACAGATACGCAGTATTTT. Translation: CASSADRGTDTQYF. The full variable domain, with the rest looked up from reference TRBV5-1 and TRBJ2-3, is KAGVTQTPRYLIKTRGQQVTLSCSPISGHRSVSWYQQTPGQGLQFLFEYFSETQRNKGNFPGRFSGRQFSNSRSEMNVSTLELGDSALYLCASSADRGTDTQYFGPGTRLTVL.

The sample holds one count of this clone. J is TRBJ1-2 and V is TRBV10-3; TRBD1 is a possible D gene (6 bases). The germline V and J ends were trimmed by 11 bases and 0 bases, with 16 bases remaining between them. The CDR3 runs 14 residues. In germline, CDR1 is ENHRY, CDR2 SYGVKD. The CDR3 reads CAANDRPPNYGYTF. CDR3 DNA sequence: TGTGCCGCGAATGACAGGCCACCTAACTATGGCTACACCTTC.

This clone appeared once. V gene TRBV7-3 combines with J gene TRBJ1-1; D ambiguous. This CDR3 contains 13 residues. CDR1 is SGHTA and CDR2 is FQGTGA in the germline V gene. The germline V and J ends were trimmed by 4 bases and 2 bases, with 8 bases remaining between them. Here the CDR3 DNA reads TGTGCCAGCAGCTCACACGATAACACTGAAGCTTTCTTT. It yields the protein CASSSHDNTEAFF.

In its sample, this clone was seen a few times. The rearrangement joins TRBV4-1 to TRBJ2-7, with TRBD1 matching 8 bases. J gave up 2 bases and V 3 bases, and 12 bases lay outside the gene matches. CDR3 length equals 17 residues. Germline CDR1 MGHRA, CDR2 YSYEKL. The CDR3 DNA reads TGCGCCAGCAGCCAGTCCCGGACAGGGCCCATAACCTACGAGCAGTACTTC. The encoded protein is CASSQSRTGPITYEQYF.

J is TRBJ1-4 and V is TRBV6-5; 8 bases match TRBD1. Per germline, CDR1 MNHEY and CDR2 SVGAGI. The CDR3 contains 16 residues. V dropped 4 bases and J dropped 3; count of bases not matched to a gene: 7. The CDR3 bases are TGTGCCAGCAGTTGGCCACAGGGGGTCTCTAATGAAAAACTGTTTTTT. Protein: CASSWPQGVSNEKLFF.

CDR3 coding DNA: TGTGCCAGCAGCTCCCAACAGGGGTACACTGAAGCTTTCTTT. Amino acid sequence: CASSSQQGYTEAFF. J is TRBJ1-1 and V is TRBV7-2; 7 bases map to TRBD1. Trimming removed 4 bases from V and 3 bases from J; junction bases left unmatched: 5. The CDR3 spans 14 residues. Germline loops: CDR1 SGHTA, CDR2 FQGNSA.